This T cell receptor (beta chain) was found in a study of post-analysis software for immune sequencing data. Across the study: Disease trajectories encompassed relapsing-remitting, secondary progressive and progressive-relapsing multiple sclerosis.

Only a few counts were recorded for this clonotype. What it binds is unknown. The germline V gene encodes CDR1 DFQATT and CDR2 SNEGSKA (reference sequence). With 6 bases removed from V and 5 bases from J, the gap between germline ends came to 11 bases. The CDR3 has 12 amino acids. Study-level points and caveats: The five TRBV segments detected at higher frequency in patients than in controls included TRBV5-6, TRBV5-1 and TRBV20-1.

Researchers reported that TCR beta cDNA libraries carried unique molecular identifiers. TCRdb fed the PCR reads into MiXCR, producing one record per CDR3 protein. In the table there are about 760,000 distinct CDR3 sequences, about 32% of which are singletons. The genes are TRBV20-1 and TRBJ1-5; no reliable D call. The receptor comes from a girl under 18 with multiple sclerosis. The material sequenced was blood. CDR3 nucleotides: TGCAGTGCCAGGATCAGAGATCAGCCCCAGCATTTT. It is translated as CSARIRDQPQHF.